The 14 T cell receptor beta chains below were found in one sample sequenced in a study of chemoradiotherapy in HPV16-positive cancers. Produced via immunoSEQ multiplex PCR; TCRdb's table is partial and in-frame only. The repertoire holds 25,000 to 30,000 clones, approximately 94% seen once, with roughly 23% in the top ten. The sample consisted of blood, taken from a patient who underwent chemoradiotherapy. The receptors derive from a human donor with HPV-associated anogenital cancer.

The chain couples TRBV6-5 to TRBJ2-5; TRBD2 is a possible D gene (5 bases). The CDR3 loop spans 13 amino acids. Trimming removed 7 bases at V and 7 bases at J, with 16 bases between. In germline, CDR1 is MNHEY, CDR2 SVGAGI. The CDR3 sequence: CASIDVGMGTQYF. The DNA of the CDR3 is TGTGCCAGCATCGATGTCGGGATGGGGACCCAGTACTTC.

The rearrangement uses TRBV9 and TRBJ2-7, with D perhaps matching TRBD1 (8 bases). The V and J ends lost 3 bases and 2 bases respectively, with 27 bases between them. Germline V lookup: CDR1 SGDLS, CDR2 YYNGEE. There are 19 residues in the CDR3. CDR3 nucleotides: TGTGCCAGCAGCGCGAGCGCCCTCTCTTACAGGGGGGGGACCTACGAGCAGTACTTC. Its protein is CASSASALSYRGGTYEQYF.

The J gene is TRBJ2-3, the V gene TRBV7-9; 9 bases line up with TRBD1. The V and J ends lost 3 bases and 0 bases, in that order; junction bases with no gene match: 13. The CDR3 contains 19 residues. Per germline, CDR1 SEHNR and CDR2 FQNEAQ (reference sequence). The DNA of the CDR3 is TGTGCCAGCAGCTTTCCCACCCGGGGACAGGGCCCTAGCACAGATACGCAGTATTTT. Its protein product is CASSFPTRGQGPSTDTQYF.

This sequence joins TRBV7-9 and TRBJ2-7; D ambiguous. Trimming removed 1 base at V and 2 bases at J, with 3 bases between. The CDR3 has 12 residues. Germline CDR1 and CDR2: SEHNR and FQNEAQ (reference sequence). The CDR3 sequence is CASSLGTYEQYF. The CDR3 nucleotides read TGTGCCAGCAGCTTAGGCACCTACGAGCAGTACTTC.

This clone was observed a single time. The rearrangement joins TRBV5-4 to TRBJ2-7; weak D call: TRBD2 (6 bases). Germline assignment: CDR1 SGHNT and CDR2 YYREEE (reference sequence). The CDR3 has 14 residues. V was shortened by 4 bases and J by 1 base, with 12 bases between the two germline ends. The CDR3, as DNA: TGTGCCAGCAGCAACCGGGACTGGTCCTACGAGCAGTACTTC. Its protein is CASSNRDWSYEQYF.

This clone appeared once. This chain connects TRBV7-9 to TRBJ2-7, with D possibly TRBD2 on 6 matching bases. The V gene lost 3 bases and the J gene lost 0 bases, with 9 bases spanning the gap. CDR3 length equals 14 residues. Looked up from germline, CDR1 is SEHNR and CDR2 is FQNEAQ (reference sequence). The DNA of the CDR3 is TGTGCCAGCAGCTTTGGGGGGAGCTCCTACGAGCAGTACTTC. Protein product: CASSFGGSSYEQYF. The whole variable domain, filled in from reference TRBV7-9 and TRBJ2-7, reads DTGVSQNPRHKITKRGQNVTFRCDPISEHNRLYWYRQTLGQGPEFLTYFQNEAQLEKSRLLSDRFSAERPKGSFSTLEIQRTEQGDSAMYLCASSFGGSSYEQYFGPGTRLTVT.

This chain joins TRBV18 and TRBJ2-7; 9 nucleotides line up with TRBD1. Trimming took 5 bases from V and 2 from J; bases not matched to a gene: 4. Germline loops: CDR1 KGHSH, CDR2 LQKENI. This CDR3 has 14 amino acids. CDR3 residues: CASSRQGEAYEQYF. As DNA, the CDR3 is TGTGCCAGCTCAAGACAGGGGGAAGCCTACGAGCAGTACTTC.

V usage is TRBV7-2 and J usage is TRBJ2-7, with D possibly being TRBD2 (7 bases). Trimming removed 5 bases at V and 0 bases at J, with 14 bases between. CDR1 and CDR2 (germline): SGHTA, FQGNSA. The CDR3 is 15 amino acids. CDR3 loop: CASSPQRGHSYEQYF. The CDR3 nucleotides read TGTGCCAGCAGCCCCCAGCGGGGACACTCCTACGAGCAGTACTTC.

In this sample, this clone turned up once. The chain is built from TRBV28 and TRBJ1-5; D is ambiguous. The germline gives CDR1 MDHEN, CDR2 SYDVKM. Trimming cost V 5 bases and J 0 bases, with 8 bases left between them. This CDR3 contains 14 residues. CDR3 nucleotides: TGTGCCAGCAGTGAACATTATAGCAATCAGCCCCAGCATTTT. Its protein is CASSEHYSNQPQHF.

This clone came up once. This chain's CDR3 is CASSWGTATYEQYF. CDR3 bases: TGTGCCAGCAGCTGGGGGACTGCAACCTACGAGCAGTACTTC. The chain recombines TRBV5-4 with TRBJ2-7; D might be TRBD2 (6 bases). Trimming left V 3 bases short and J 2 bases short, with 12 bases between. Germline assignment: CDR1 SGHNT and CDR2 YYREEE (reference sequence). The CDR3 is 14 residues long.

This clone was observed once. The chain employs TRBV6-5 and TRBJ1-6, with unresolved D. In germline, CDR1 is MNHEY, CDR2 SVGAGI. CDR3 length: 15 amino acids. Trimming left V 6 bases short and J 3 bases short, with 12 bases between. CDR3 sequence: CASRGYSNYNSPLHF. CDR3 DNA sequence: TGTGCCAGCAGAGGTTACAGTAACTATAATTCACCCCTCCACTTT.

This clone was seen just once. The gene calls are TRBV13 and TRBJ2-3; 7 nucleotides match TRBD2. This CDR3 is 17 amino acids long. The V and J ends lost 5 bases and 2 bases, in that order; junction bases with no gene match: 13. Germline V CDR1 and CDR2: PRHDT, FYEKMQ (reference sequence). CDR3 region: CASSKGAGTINTDTQYF. CDR3 nucleotide sequence: TGTGCCAGCAGCAAAGGGGCAGGGACTATTAACACAGATACGCAGTATTTT.

The CDR3, as DNA: TGTGCCAGCAGCTGGGACAGGGGCACTGAAGCTTTCTTT. It specifies CASSWDRGTEAFF. This chain links TRBV5-4 with TRBJ1-1, with 10 bases fitting TRBD1. Germline-derived CDR1 and CDR2 are SGHNT and YYREEE (reference sequence). J lost 4 bases, V lost 3 bases, and 0 bases had no gene match. The CDR3 is 13 amino acids.

The table lists this clone with a count of one. V and J are TRBV7-2 and TRBJ2-1; D is unresolved. This CDR3 has 14 residues. The V gene lost 2 bases and the J gene lost 3 bases, with 8 bases spanning the gap. Germline lookup yields CDR1 SGHTA and CDR2 FQGNSA. CDR3 protein: CASSLKSSYNEQFF. The CDR3 DNA sequence: TGTGCCAGCAGCTTAAAGTCTAGCTACAATGAGCAGTTCTTC.